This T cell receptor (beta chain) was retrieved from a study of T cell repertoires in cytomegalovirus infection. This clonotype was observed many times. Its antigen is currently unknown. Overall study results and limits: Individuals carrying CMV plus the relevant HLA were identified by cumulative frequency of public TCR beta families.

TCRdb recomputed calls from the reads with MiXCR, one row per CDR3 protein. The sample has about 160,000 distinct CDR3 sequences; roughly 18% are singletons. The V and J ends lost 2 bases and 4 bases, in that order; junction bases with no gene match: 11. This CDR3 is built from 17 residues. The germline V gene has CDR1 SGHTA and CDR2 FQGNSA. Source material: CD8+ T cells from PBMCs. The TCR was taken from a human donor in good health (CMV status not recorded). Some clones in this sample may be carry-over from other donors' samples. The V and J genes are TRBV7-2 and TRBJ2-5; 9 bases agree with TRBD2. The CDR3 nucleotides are TGTGCCAGCAGCTTATGGGGTAGCGGGAGATGGGGAGAGACCCAGTACTTC. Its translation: CASSLWGSGRWGETQYF.